Presented here are 3 T cell receptor beta chains from one specimen sequenced in a study of CD8+CD57+ T cells in acquired aplastic anemia. TCR beta VDJ and CDR3 profiles were obtained from a genomic DNA template. Using its own MiXCR run on the reads, TCRdb lists one record per CDR3 protein. Of 200,000 to 250,000 distinct CDR3 sequences listed, roughly 60% are singletons. All sequencing subjects had displayed CD8+CD57+ cell expansion on flow cytometry. The sequencing input was sorted CD4+, CD8+, or CD8+CD57+ T cells (not recorded which) from PBMCs. The receptors were gathered from a human donor with aplastic anemia.

Regarding this clonotype: This clone may be a read error of a much larger clone one base away. The chain combines TRBV27 with TRBJ2-7, with TRBD1 matching over 7 bases. The length of the CDR3 is 14 residues. Germline CDR1 and CDR2: MNHEY and SMNVEV (reference sequence). V lost 5 bases, J lost 3 bases, and 7 bases stayed unmatched. The CDR3 here is CASSRFDRVYEQYF. CDR3 in DNA: TGTGCCAGCAGTAGGTTTGACAGGGTCTACGAGCAGTACTTC.

This chain links TRBV7-9 with TRBJ1-4, with a possible D match to TRBD1 (6 bases). Germline V gives CDR1 SEHNR, CDR2 FQNEAQ (reference sequence). V shed 1 base and J shed 5 bases, with 11 bases lying between them. The CDR3 sequence is 15 residues long. The CDR3 nucleotides read TGTGCCAGCAGCTTAGTAATTGGGACAAATGAAAAACTGTTTTTT. This translates into CASSLVIGTNEKLFF.

This clonotype was detected a few times. The V call is TRBV7-2, the J call TRBJ2-5, with D unresolved. Trimming pared 1 base from V and 6 bases from J, leaving 9 bases between. Germline CDR1 reads SGHTA; CDR2 reads FQGNSA. This CDR3 region has 13 residues. The CDR3 DNA follows: TGTGCCAGCAGCTTAGGGGTAGGGAAGACCCAGTACTTC. Its protein product is CASSLGVGKTQYF.